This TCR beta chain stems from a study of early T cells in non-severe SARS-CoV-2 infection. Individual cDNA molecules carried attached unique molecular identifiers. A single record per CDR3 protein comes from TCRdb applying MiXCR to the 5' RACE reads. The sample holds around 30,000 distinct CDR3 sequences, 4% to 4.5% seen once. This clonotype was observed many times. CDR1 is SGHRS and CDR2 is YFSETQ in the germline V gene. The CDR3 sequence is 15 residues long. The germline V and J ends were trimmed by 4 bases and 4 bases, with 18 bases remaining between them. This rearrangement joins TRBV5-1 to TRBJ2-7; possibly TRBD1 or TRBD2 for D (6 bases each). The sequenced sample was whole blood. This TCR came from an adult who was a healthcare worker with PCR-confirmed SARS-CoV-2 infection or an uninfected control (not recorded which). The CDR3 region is CASSPGARPTYEQYF. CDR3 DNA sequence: TGCGCCAGCAGCCCGGGGGCAAGGCCCACTTACGAGCAGTACTTC.